This T cell receptor beta chain was obtained from a study of technical replicates of blood from four donors. Produced via immunoSEQ multiplex PCR; TCRdb's table is partial and in-frame only. The table lists 65,000 to 95,000 clones, about 92% of them singletons, with 0.25% in the top ten. The CDR3 extends over 14 amino acids. After removal of 3 bases from V and 3 bases from J, the junction contained 2 bases not matched to a gene. Germline V gene lookup returns CDR1 MDHEN and CDR2 SYDVKM. This clone appeared a few times. The sequence derives from a human donor in good health. The V and J genes are TRBV28 and TRBJ1-2, with 9 bases lining up with TRBD1. The sample was T cells isolated from PBMCs. The CDR3 protein is CASSLGQGDYGYTF. The CDR3, as DNA: TGTGCCAGCAGTTTGGGACAGGGAGACTATGGCTACACCTTC.